This is a list of T cell receptor beta chains from one sample in a study of T cells in Graves' hyperthyroidism and ophthalmopathy. MiXCR, run by TCRdb on the multiplex PCR reads, gives a single entry per CDR3 protein. The data hold approximately 620,000 distinct CDR3 sequences, with more than 15% observed a single time. Sequencing input: blood. These receptors were taken from a woman aged 40-49 years with Graves' ophthalmopathy. The CDR3 runs from the conserved cysteine through the conserved F or W. The order of the fields is CDR3 DNA, CDR3 protein, CDR3 length, J gene, D gene, clone size, V gene. A D gene is named only where the DNA matches it firmly. Clone size is stated in some rows and not others, as once, few, many or a class when expanded.

DNA: TGTGCCAGCAGTGCAGGGATGGGCTATGGCTACACCTTC
CDR3: CASSAGMGYGYTF
length: 13
J: TRBJ1-2
D: NA
size: few
V: TRBV2

DNA: TGTGCCAGCAGCCCAATAGGACTAGCGGGAGGTGAGCAGTTCTTC
CDR3: CASSPIGLAGGEQFF
length: 15
J: TRBJ2-1
D: TRBD2
size: NA
V: TRBV3-1

DNA: TGTGCCAGCAAACTAGCGGGAGCCTACAATGAGCAGTTCTTC
CDR3: CASKLAGAYNEQFF
length: 14
J: TRBJ2-1
D: TRBD2
size: many
V: TRBV6-1

DNA: TGTGCCAGCAGTGATCGGACAGGAGCCGAACCCGCTGAAGCTTTCTTT
CDR3: CASSDRTGAEPAEAFF
length: 16
J: TRBJ1-1
D: TRBD1
size: many
V: TRBV6-4

DNA: TGCAGCGTTGTAGCGCAGGGGGACACTGAAGCTTTCTTT
CDR3: CSVVAQGDTEAFF
length: 13
J: TRBJ1-1
D: TRBD1
size: NA
V: TRBV29-1

DNA: NA
CDR3: CASSFYICSARDGRDSTQETQYF
length: 23
J: TRBJ2-5
D: NA
size: NA
V: TRBV11-3

DNA: TGTGCCAGCAGGCCAATAGCGGGATCTGAAGGGGAGCTGTTTTTT
CDR3: CASRPIAGSEGELFF
length: 15
J: TRBJ2-2
D: TRBD2
size: few
V: TRBV27

DNA: TGTGCTAGCAGCAAGGAAAGCGGGGATAGCGGGGAGACCCAGTACTTC
CDR3: CASSKESGDSGETQYF
length: 16
J: TRBJ2-5
D: TRBD2
size: NA
V: TRBV7-7

DNA: TGCAGTGTCCCGGGACGTGCCTACGAGCAGTACTTC
CDR3: CSVPGRAYEQYF
length: 12
J: TRBJ2-7
D: NA
size: many
V: TRBV20-1

DNA: TGTGCCAGCAGGGACACAGGGGGGGGCAACACTGAAGCTTTCTTT
CDR3: CASRDTGGGNTEAFF
length: 15
J: TRBJ1-1
D: TRBD1
size: many
V: TRBV27

DNA: TGCAGTGCGCGACAGGGGGCAGAGGAAAAACTGTTTTTT
CDR3: CSARQGAEEKLFF
length: 13
J: TRBJ1-4
D: TRBD1
size: few
V: TRBV20-1

DNA: TGTGCCAGCAGTTTAGGTAGCGGTCAAACCTACAATGAGCAGTTCTTC
CDR3: CASSLGSGQTYNEQFF
length: 16
J: TRBJ2-1
D: NA
size: many
V: TRBV28

DNA: TGTGCCAGCAGTTTTTCACAGGGTTGGGGTACGCAGTATTTT
CDR3: CASSFSQGWGTQYF
length: 14
J: TRBJ2-3
D: NA
size: many
V: TRBV28

DNA: TGTGCCATCAGTGAGTTAACGGGCCAGAACGGTGGCTACACCTTC
CDR3: CAISELTGQNGGYTF
length: 15
J: TRBJ1-2
D: NA
size: NA
V: TRBV10-3

DNA: TGTGCCAGCGTTCCCTCCGGGACAGGGTACACAGATACGCAGTATTTT
CDR3: CASVPSGTGYTDTQYF
length: 16
J: TRBJ2-3
D: TRBD1
size: few
V: TRBV28

DNA: TGTGCCAGCAGCTTTAGGCTAGCGGACCCACAAGAGACCCAGTACTTC
CDR3: CASSFRLADPQETQYF
length: 16
J: TRBJ2-5
D: TRBD2
size: few
V: TRBV5-5

DNA: TGCGCCAGCAGCCCGGGAGGCACAGATACGCAGTATTTT
CDR3: CASSPGGTDTQYF
length: 13
J: TRBJ2-3
D: NA
size: many
V: TRBV18

DNA: TGTGCCAGCAGTTTAGGGTGGCAGGGTGCGCAGTATTTT
CDR3: CASSLGWQGAQYF
length: 13
J: TRBJ2-3
D: NA
size: few
V: TRBV12-3/TRBV12-4

DNA: TGTGCCAGCAGCCTAAAGGACAGGGATAGCAATCAGCCCCAGCATTTT
CDR3: CASSLKDRDSNQPQHF
length: 16
J: TRBJ1-5
D: TRBD1
size: many
V: TRBV7-2

DNA: TGTGCCAGCAGCCAAGGAGAAAGTTACAATGAGCAGTTCTTC
CDR3: CASSQGESYNEQFF
length: 14
J: TRBJ2-1
D: NA
size: many
V: TRBV3-1

DNA: TGCGCCAGCAGCTTGGTTGCAGGGCAGACTGAAGCTTTCTTT
CDR3: CASSLVAGQTEAFF
length: 14
J: TRBJ1-1
D: NA
size: many
V: TRBV5-1

DNA: TGTGCCTGGAGTTCTGGGGCTGGAAACACCATATATTTT
CDR3: CAWSSGAGNTIYF
length: 13
J: TRBJ1-3
D: NA
size: NA
V: TRBV30

DNA: TGTGCCAGCAGCCGTTCGACAGGCAGCAATCAGCCCCAGCATTTT
CDR3: CASSRSTGSNQPQHF
length: 15
J: TRBJ1-5
D: NA
size: NA
V: TRBV7-9